This paragraph covers one T cell receptor beta chain sequence. No antigen is known for it. Per-base quality was not reported, and no clone a single base away is much larger than it. The data were obtained in a study of OX40 agonist ivuxolimab in advanced cancers. Looking at the study overall: Ivuxolimab was a fully human IgG2 agonistic monoclonal antibody targeting the costimulatory receptor OX40 (CD134). In the dose-escalation cohort, approximately 80% of patients were male, and the mean age was 60 years with a range of 23 to 79. Intravenous ivuxolimab was administered to patients every 2 weeks at six dose levels: 0.01, 0.1, 0.3, 1.5, 3 and 10 mg/kg. The purpose of peripheral TCRbeta sequencing was to test whether ivuxolimab changed TCR sequence diversity and led to clonal T-cell expansion. The monotherapy dose-escalation portion (N of about 50 patients) of the phase I ivuxolimab trial is reported in the paper. Of the approximately 50 dose-escalation patients, hepatocellular carcinoma was present in about 20, melanoma in roughly 15, renal cell carcinoma in 9 and head and neck cancer in 9. Prior anti-PD-1, anti-PD-L1 or anti-CTLA-4 therapy was permitted, and approximately 40% of dose-escalation patients had received checkpoint inhibitors. Partial responses occurred in three dose-escalation patients, of whom one had hepatocellular carcinoma and two had cutaneous melanoma. Summary of the overall study and its limitations: After ivuxolimab, expanded clones were on average more numerous among CD8+ T cells than among CD4+ T cells. Low levels of normalized T-cell clonal expansion were also seen in some patients who did not respond. At doses of 0.1 to 3.0 mg/kg, clonal expansion of both CD4+ and CD8+ T cells in blood was seen between baseline and week 6. Partial responders in the 0.1-3.0 mg/kg groups had among the lowest normalized peripheral clonal expansion, especially among CD8+ T cells. The antigen specificity of the clonally expanded peripheral T cells was not determined.

The trial excluded patients who had a history of autoimmune disease or who were on systemic immunosuppression. Peripheral blood for TCR sequencing was drawn from every dose cohort at baseline, at cycle 4 day 1 and at cycle 7 day 1. The samples were taken from a phase I, first-in-human, multicenter, open-label dose-escalation trial of ivuxolimab. Adults with locally advanced or metastatic melanoma, renal cell, hepatocellular, or head and neck squamous cell carcinoma were enrolled in the trial. Before TCR sequencing, CD4+ and CD8+ T cells were separately sorted from peripheral blood. Genomic DNA was extracted from sorted cells for sequencing of the TCRbeta CDR3 region. The immunoSEQ Assay was used for sequencing of TCRbeta CDR3 regions. The clones in this table, taken by TCRdb from immuneACCESS, are in-frame only. Not every clone is retained; where verified, under half of the shortfall comes from an unresolved V gene, and the cause of the rest is unknown. Recorded for this sample are about 75,000 clones; around nine tenths of them occurred a single time. 0.3% to 0.45% of the sample is taken by the ten largest.

Inclusive of the bounding cysteine and phenylalanine, the CDR3 is 13 residues long. The read is trimmed to its CDR3 DNA, 39 bases read in frame from base 1. The trim is 5 bases for V and 11 bases for J, with a gap of 18 bases between the germline ends. In the germline V gene, CDR1 corresponds to SGHAT and CDR2 to FQNNGV. This TCR was sampled from an adult with an advanced solid tumor such as melanoma, head and neck, liver or kidney cancer. The sequence is built from TRBV11-2 and TRBJ1-1; no D gene can be assigned with confidence. Specimen: CD4+ or CD8+ T cells sorted from blood, collected in a trial of the OX40 agonist ivuxolimab. The CDR3 in this case is CASSLAKWQTAFF. The DNA is as follows: TGTGCCAGCAGCCTCGCTAAGTGGCAGACGGCTTTCTTT.